The 16 T cell receptor beta chains presented below share a single source sample, sequenced in a study of T cell responses to AZD1222 COVID-19 vaccine. Profiling relied on immunoSEQ multiplex PCR, and the TCRdb table lists in-frame clones only, not all of them. The sample lists roughly 150,000 clones; 80% to 95% were seen once. Sequenced here: peripheral blood, sampled on day 0 of AZD1222 vaccination. Every receptor here comes from an adult in good health.

J is TRBJ1-4 and V is TRBV9; a weak D match, TRBD1 (5 bases). The CDR3 spans 16 residues. Trimming cost V 3 bases and J 4 bases, with 16 bases left between them. The germline gives CDR1 SGDLS, CDR2 YYNGEE. In DNA form, the CDR3 reads TGTGCCAGCAGCGCGAGACGGGGACTGAGTAATGAAAAACTGTTTTTT. Encoded protein: CASSARRGLSNEKLFF.

The chain employs TRBV6-4 and TRBJ2-1; D possibly corresponds to TRBD2 (5 bases). V lost 2 bases to trimming and J lost 5 bases, with 13 bases between them. The CDR3 has 15 residues. Germline values: CDR1 MRHNA, CDR2 SNTAGT. The CDR3 spells CASSDRSGAHNEQFF. DNA for the CDR3: TGTGCCAGCAGTGACCGGAGCGGCGCTCACAATGAGCAGTTCTTC.

The rearrangement uses TRBV28 and TRBJ1-6; 8 nucleotides agree with TRBD1. The CDR3 spans 13 residues. Trimming removed 10 bases from V and 5 bases from J; junction bases left unmatched: 4. The germline CDR1 and CDR2 sequences are MDHEN and SYDVKM. The CDR3 loop reads CAIRQGNNSPLHF. The CDR3 coding sequence is TGTGCCATCCGACAGGGGAATAATTCACCCCTCCACTTT.

The count of this clone is one. The V call is TRBV12-3 or TRBV12-4, the J call TRBJ1-1, with D tentatively TRBD1 (5 bases). Trimming took off 6 bases at V and 11 bases at J, with 10 bases between the two ends. The CDR3 spans 10 residues. Here the CDR3 reads CASRGQKAFF. For the CDR3, the DNA is TGTGCCAGCAGGGGGCAGAAGGCTTTCTTT.

V is TRBV7-2 and J is TRBJ2-3, with 7 bases that match TRBD2. Germline CDR1 is SGHTA and CDR2 is FQGNSA. The CDR3 is made up of 17 amino acids. The trim removed 3 bases at V and 2 bases at J, leaving 11 bases unmatched. CDR3 sequence (DNA): TGTGCCAGCAGCTTTCTGCACTCGGGAGGACTCACAGATACGCAGTATTTT. Translation: CASSFLHSGGLTDTQYF.

The chain links TRBV7-8 to TRBJ2-1; no clear D. There are 14 residues in the CDR3. Trimming left V 1 base short and J 6 bases short, with 10 bases between. The germline V gene encodes CDR1 SGHVS and CDR2 FQNEAQ. This chain's CDR3 is CASSLVWRINEQFF. Here the CDR3 DNA reads TGTGCCAGCAGCTTAGTGTGGCGGATCAATGAGCAGTTCTTC.

The chain combines TRBV11-1 with TRBJ2-1, with TRBD2 as a possible D gene (7 bases). The V end was cut by 5 bases, the J end by 5 bases, with 13 bases between. The CDR3 is 14 amino acids. Germline CDR1 SGHAT, CDR2 FQDESV (reference sequence). The CDR3 bases are TGTGCCAGCAGCCCTGGGGGGGCGGACAATGAGCAGTTCTTC. Translation gives CASSPGGADNEQFF. Looking up the rest from reference TRBV11-1 and TRBJ2-1 gives the full variable domain: EAEVAQSPRYKITEKSQAVAFWCDPISGHATLYWYRQILGQGPELLVQFQDESVVDDSQLPKDRFSAERLKGVDSTLKIQPAELGDSAMYLCASSPGGADNEQFFGPGTRLTVL.

The CDR3 bases are TGTGCCTGGCTCCCTTTGCCCGGTCGGGCCAAGGGTGGGCCGAACACTGAAGCTTTCTTT. Translation gives CAWLPLPGRAKGGPNTEAFF. J is TRBJ1-1 and V is TRBV30, with D unresolved. The CDR3 contains 20 residues. Germline V lookup: CDR1 GTSNPN, CDR2 SVGIG (reference sequence). Trimming pared 5 bases from V and 1 base from J, leaving 32 bases between.

J is TRBJ1-1 and V is TRBV27; 10 bases are a match to TRBD1. The CDR3 contains 15 residues. Germline V gives CDR1 MNHEY, CDR2 SMNVEV (reference sequence). The V segment lost 5 bases and the J segment 5 bases; nucleotides outside the gene matches: 8. CDR3 amino acids: CASSRRTGGLTEAFF. CDR3 bases: TGTGCCAGCAGTCGCAGGACAGGGGGTCTGACTGAAGCTTTCTTT.

This clone was picked up one time. The chain uses TRBV30 and TRBJ2-1; no definite D call. The CDR3 runs to 14 residues. Between the trimmed V and J ends, which lost 4 bases and 9 bases, there was a span of 19 bases. Per the germline V gene, CDR1 is GTSNPN and CDR2 is SVGIG (reference sequence). The CDR3 reads CAWIEAPYTGEQFF. In DNA, the CDR3 is TGTGCCTGGATAGAAGCGCCTTACACGGGTGAGCAGTTCTTC.

V usage is TRBV19 and J usage is TRBJ2-3, with 15 bases lining up with TRBD2. The V and J ends lost 3 bases and 4 bases, in that order; junction bases with no gene match: 8. The germline gives CDR1 LNHDA, CDR2 SQIVND (reference sequence). The CDR3 covers 18 residues. The CDR3 loop reads CASSIWTSGGAEADTQYF. In DNA form, the CDR3 reads TGTGCCAGTAGTATCTGGACTAGCGGGGGGGCGGAAGCAGATACGCAGTATTTT. Together with reference TRBV19 and TRBJ2-3, the CDR3 gives the full variable domain: DGGITQSPKYLFRKEGQNVTLSCEQNLNHDAMYWYRQDPGQGLRLIYYSQIVNDFQKGDIAEGYSVSREKKESFPLTVTSAQKNPTAFYLCASSIWTSGGAEADTQYFGPGTRLTVL.

The chain employs TRBV5-1 and TRBJ1-2; no clear D. V shed 0 bases and J shed 3 bases, with 9 bases lying between them. Germline CDR1 and CDR2: SGHRS and YFSETQ. The CDR3 totals 14 residues. DNA for the CDR3: TGCGCCAGCAGCTTGGTCACATATGACTATGGCTACACCTTC. Translated: CASSLVTYDYGYTF. Filled out from reference TRBV5-1 and TRBJ1-2, the complete variable domain reads KAGVTQTPRYLIKTRGQQVTLSCSPISGHRSVSWYQQTPGQGLQFLFEYFSETQRNKGNFPGRFSGRQFSNSRSEMNVSTLELGDSALYLCASSLVTYDYGYTFGSGTRLTVV.

This chain joins TRBV30 and TRBJ1-1; D may be TRBD1 (5 bases). V gave up 5 bases and J gave up 3 bases, with 16 bases separating them. The CDR3 extends over 14 amino acids. The germline V gene has CDR1 GTSNPN and CDR2 SVGIG (reference sequence). The CDR3 loop reads CAWAGTLGDTEAFF. As DNA, the CDR3 is TGTGCCTGGGCCGGGACTCTCGGGGACACTGAAGCTTTCTTT.

The genes are TRBV7-9 and TRBJ2-3; possibly TRBD2 for D (5 bases). Trimming removed 7 bases from V and 2 bases from J, with 16 bases in between. CDR1 and CDR2 from the germline V gene are SEHNR and FQNEAQ (reference sequence). This CDR3 has 15 amino acids. The CDR3 reads CASTAPGTSTDTQYF. CDR3 sequence (DNA): TGTGCCAGCACCGCTCCGGGAACCTCCACAGATACGCAGTATTTT.

The chain links TRBV30 to TRBJ1-5; a weak D match, TRBD1 (5 bases). Trimming stripped 0 bases from V and 9 bases from J, with 12 bases between. Germline loops: CDR1 GTSNPN, CDR2 SVGIG (reference sequence). This CDR3 has 13 residues. The CDR3 sequence: CAWSVSVRGPQHF. CDR3 nucleotides: TGTGCCTGGAGTGTGTCAGTGAGGGGGCCCCAGCATTTT.

The V and J genes are TRBV18 and TRBJ1-2; D perhaps matches TRBD1 (5 bases). CDR3 length: 15 residues. The germline gives CDR1 KGHSH, CDR2 LQKENI. V was cut by 2 bases and J by 4 bases, with 14 bases left in between. CDR3 nucleotides: TGTGCCAGCTCACCAGGCGACAGAGAAAGCTATGGCTACACCTTC. Translating gives CASSPGDRESYGYTF.